This T cell receptor (beta chain) was identified during a study of Graves' ophthalmopathy and Graves' hyperthyroidism. Looking at the study overall: The study drew peripheral blood at initial diagnosis, before any treatment.

Serum thyroxine and TRAb, along with clinical symptoms, thyroid ultrasound and orbital computed tomography, were what diagnosis relied on. Amplification of TCR beta CDR3 regions used RNA transcripts. Following a first-round RT-PCR that used HTBI primers, a second-round multiplex PCR was carried out. Each CDR3 protein gets one entry after TCRdb re-called the multiplex PCR reads with MiXCR. The sample lists around 400,000 distinct CDR3 sequences; 18% were seen once. This clonotype was recorded at least ten times. What it binds is unknown. The study, taken as a whole, reports: Detected in blood as well were most expanded thyroid clonotypes with frequency above 0.001.

CDR3 length: 16 residues. Trimming removed 4 bases from V and 8 bases from J, with 23 bases in between. Germline lookup yields CDR1 SGHDN and CDR2 FVKESK. The chain combines TRBV14 with TRBJ1-2; D possibly corresponds to TRBD1 (5 bases). This sequence was found in a woman aged 18 to 35 with Graves' ophthalmopathy. Sequenced sample: peripheral blood. This CDR3 is CASSRLGGILRGGYTF. The CDR3 DNA reads TGTGCCAGCAGCCGACTAGGAGGGATTCTACGGGGCGGCTACACCTTC.